In this sample, the clone carrying this T cell receptor (beta chain) turned up a few times. The antigen is undetermined. The data belong to a study of cytomegalovirus exposure and HLA in healthy donors. Study overall: Of over 350 genotyped donors, 75% to 90% grouped in the Caucasian-associated ancestry cluster. Study-level points and caveats: The classifier was said to identify cytomegalovirus status with high specificity and sensitivity. In vitro checks showed that a few CMV-associated chains really do target CMV antigens.

The PCR ran on 60 Vbeta and 13 Jbeta primers. Data came from immunoSEQ multiplex PCR; TCRdb stores just in-frame clones and leaves some out. This sample carries tens of thousands of clones, around 80% of them seen once, and the ten largest clones take just under 2.5%. The sequenced sample consisted of PBMCs. This clonotype was sampled from a male donor in good health and CMV-seropositive.

Here the CDR3 DNA reads TGCGCCAGCAGCTTGGGGGGACAGGGAAATCAGCCCCAGCATTTT. This translates into CASSLGGQGNQPQHF. This chain uses TRBV5-1 with TRBJ1-5; 9 nucleotides align to TRBD1. Trimming cost V 0 bases and J 4 bases; bases outside gene matches: 2. The V gene's germline CDR1 is SGHRS and CDR2 YFSETQ. This CDR3 comprises 15 residues.